Presented here are 20 T cell receptor beta chains from one specimen sequenced in a study of regulatory T cells in long-lasting Graves disease. Both iRepertoire HTBI primers and Arm-PCR of CDR3 regions were used to build the TCR beta libraries. One entry per CDR3 protein results from TCRdb running MiXCR on the multiplex PCR reads. In the table there are 350,000 to 400,000 distinct CDR3 sequences, about 17% of which are singletons. Time point specified: newly diagnosed GD, antithyroid drugs for less than 3 months. TCR sequences were obtained from RNA taken from PBMCs. The data were also submitted as part of a second study, on T cells in Graves' hyperthyroidism and ophthalmopathy.

This specimen consisted of peripheral blood mononuclear cells (PBMCs), obtained at new diagnosis, from a patient treated with antithyroid drugs. These receptors all come from a woman between 18 and 29 years old with Graves disease.

This clonotype was counted only a few times. The V call is TRBV5-6, the J call TRBJ2-7, with 9 bases matching TRBD1. Germline CDR1 SGHDT, CDR2 YYEEEE. V lost 4 bases and J lost 4; bases outside the gene matches: 9. This CDR3 has 15 amino acids. The CDR3 region has the DNA TGTGCCAGCAGCGGTGGACAGGGGAGTAATTACGAGCAGTACTTC. Protein product: CASSGGQGSNYEQYF.

This clonotype was observed a few times. The chain is built from TRBV10-3 and TRBJ1-2; 7 nucleotides match TRBD1. The CDR3 totals 17 residues. From germline, CDR1 is ENHRY and CDR2 SYGVKD. Losses at the gene ends were 3 bases for V and 8 bases for J; bases not matched to a gene: 18. As DNA, the CDR3 is TGTGCCATCAGTGACCCGACAGGGTCTACATCGGTCTCAGGCTACACCTTC. This sequence encodes CAISDPTGSTSVSGYTF.

This clonotype was detected ten times or more. V and J are TRBV5-1 and TRBJ2-2; 9 positions match TRBD1. CDR3 length equals 16 residues. J gave up 2 bases and V 5 bases, and 7 bases lay outside the gene matches. Germline CDR1 SGHRS, CDR2 YFSETQ. The CDR3 is CASSRLGQGNTGELFF. The CDR3 bases are TGCGCCAGCAGTCGTCTGGGACAGGGCAACACCGGGGAGCTGTTTTTT.

Ten or more counts support this clonotype. The rearrangement uses TRBV20-1 and TRBJ2-5, with 11 bases aligning to TRBD2. The CDR3 is 15 residues long. After removal of 3 bases from V and 5 bases from J, the junction contained 8 bases not matched to a gene. CDR1 and CDR2 from the germline V gene are DFQATT and SNEGSKA (reference sequence). CDR3 protein: CSASPTSGVTETQYF. DNA for the CDR3: TGCAGTGCTAGCCCGACTAGCGGGGTCACCGAGACCCAGTACTTC.

This clonotype has at least ten counts. V and J are TRBV11-2 and TRBJ2-1, with D tentatively TRBD2 (6 bases). V lost 3 bases to trimming and J lost 9 bases, with 24 bases between them. Germline assignment: CDR1 SGHAT and CDR2 FQNNGV. This CDR3 spans 17 amino acids. The chain's CDR3 is CASSFRGGDYGQGEQFF. The CDR3, as DNA: TGTGCCAGCAGCTTCCGTGGAGGGGATTATGGGCAAGGTGAGCAGTTCTTC.

This clonotype was detected ten times or more. The chain joins TRBV6-2 or TRBV6-3 to TRBJ2-1; D call uncertain. CDR3 length equals 14 residues. Germline CDR1 reads MNHEY; CDR2 reads SVGEGT. V lost 4 bases to trimming and J lost 5 bases, with 12 bases between them. The CDR3: CASSSFQVHNEQFF. In nucleotides, the CDR3 is TGTGCCAGCAGTTCTTTCCAGGTCCACAATGAGCAGTTCTTC.

The rearrangement links TRBV5-1 to TRBJ2-3; tentatively, D is TRBD1 (6 bases). CDR3 length equals 15 residues. Trimming left V 0 bases short and J 2 bases short, with 10 bases between. Looked up from germline, CDR1 is SGHRS and CDR2 is YFSETQ. The CDR3 nucleotides are TGCGCCAGCAGCTTGGCGGGACATTCCACAGATACGCAGTATTTT. Amino acid sequence: CASSLAGHSTDTQYF.

The rearrangement links TRBV19 to TRBJ2-5; unclear D gene. Germline-derived CDR1 and CDR2 are LNHDA and SQIVND (reference sequence). V was clipped by 5 bases and J by 2 bases, with 12 bases between them. This CDR3 contains 14 residues. The DNA of the CDR3 is TGTGCCAGTAGTCCACCGGGCCTACAAGAGACCCAGTACTTC. It translates to CASSPPGLQETQYF. Using reference TRBV19 and TRBJ2-5 for the parts outside the CDR3, the full variable domain is DGGITQSPKYLFRKEGQNVTLSCEQNLNHDAMYWYRQDPGQGLRLIYYSQIVNDFQKGDIAEGYSVSREKKESFPLTVTSAQKNPTAFYLCASSPPGLQETQYFGPGTRLLVL.

The J gene is TRBJ1-5, the V gene TRBV10-3; D not resolved. V lost 7 bases and J lost 2, with 9 bases in between. Germline CDR1 reads ENHRY; CDR2 reads SYGVKD. The CDR3 sequence is 13 residues long. DNA for the CDR3: TGTGCCATCAAAGAAGGTGGCAATCAGCCCCAGCATTTT. This translates into CAIKEGGNQPQHF.

Comment on this clonotype: Just one base apart from a much larger clone, this may be a read error. This sequence joins TRBV5-6 and TRBJ2-3; TRBD2 aligns across 8 bases. Germline CDR1 reads SGHDT; CDR2 reads YYEEEE. This CDR3 contains 15 residues. The CDR3 DNA is TGTGCCAGCAGTTCGGCGGGGGGACACACAGATTCGCAGTATTTT. Protein product: CASSSAGGHTDSQYF.

In this sample, this clonotype turned up many times. This sequence joins TRBV11-3 and TRBJ2-3; a weak D match, TRBD2 (6 bases). Trimming took 4 bases from V and 3 from J, leaving 20 bases between them. The germline CDR1 and CDR2 sequences are SGHNT and YENEEA. The CDR3 is made up of 17 amino acids. The CDR3 spells CASSSGSRRVTTDTQYF. CDR3 DNA sequence: TGTGCCAGCAGCTCCGGTAGCCGGAGGGTGACAACAGATACGCAGTATTTT.

The chain uses TRBV30 and TRBJ1-2; 11 bases match TRBD1. The CDR3 is 14 residues long. Unmatched junction bases numbered 3, after V lost 3 bases and J lost 3 bases. The germline V gene encodes CDR1 GTSNPN and CDR2 SVGIG (reference sequence). In nucleotides, the CDR3 is TGTGCCTGGAGCCGGGACAGGGGGGACTATGGCTACACCTTC. The encoded protein is CAWSRDRGDYGYTF.

This clonotype was counted between two and nine times. The chain couples TRBV24-1 to TRBJ2-3; 11 nucleotides match TRBD1. This CDR3 has 16 residues. With V trimmed by 2 bases and J by 4 bases, 4 bases remained unmatched. The germline CDR1 and CDR2 sequences are KGHDR and SFDVKD. Written as DNA, the CDR3 is TGTGCCACCAGTGATTGGGACAGGGGGGTATCAGATACGCAGTATTTT. Encoded protein: CATSDWDRGVSDTQYF.

This clonotype was detected ten times or more. This chain uses TRBV11-2 with TRBJ2-7; D is unclear. Germline V gene lookup returns CDR1 SGHAT and CDR2 FQNNGV. The CDR3 totals 15 residues. Trimming removed 5 bases at V and 3 bases at J, with 17 bases between. The CDR3 loop reads CASSPFQVRGYEQYF. The CDR3 DNA sequence: TGTGCCAGCAGCCCATTCCAGGTCCGCGGCTACGAGCAGTACTTC.

This clonotype was seen many times. One end of the junction does not line up with germline, which may come from a read error. The V call is TRBV28, the J call TRBJ1-2; 10 bases map to TRBD1. The CDR3 is 12 residues long. Germline V gene lookup returns CDR1 MDHEN and CDR2 SYDVKM. The CDR3 here is CASSPGGQGKVF. The CDR3 region has the DNA TGTGCCAGCAGCCCAGGGGGACAGGGGAAAGTCTTC.

This clonotype was seen many times. This chain links TRBV6-9 with TRBJ2-5; 8 nucleotides align to TRBD2. The J segment lost 5 bases and the V segment lost 3 bases, leaving 2 bases of the junction unmatched. The CDR3 extends over 13 amino acids. Germline V gene data show CDR1 as MNHGY and CDR2 as SVAAGI. The CDR3 loop is CASSYGGRETQYF. Here the CDR3 DNA reads TGTGCCAGCAGTTACGGCGGGAGGGAGACCCAGTACTTC.

The table lists this clonotype with many counts. The rearrangement links TRBV3-1 to TRBJ1-2, with D uncertain. Germline V gene lookup returns CDR1 LGHDT and CDR2 YNNKEL (reference sequence). The CDR3 covers 14 residues. V lost 1 base to trimming and J lost 4 bases, with 10 bases between them. Here the CDR3 reads CASSQGTSGYGYTF. The CDR3 coding sequence is TGTGCCAGCAGCCAAGGAACCTCCGGCTATGGCTACACCTTC.

This clonotype was observed at least ten times. The chain recombines TRBV5-1 with TRBJ2-3; possibly TRBD1 for D (5 bases). The CDR3 consists of 18 residues. CDR1 SGHRS and CDR2 YFSETQ come from the germline V gene. V was trimmed by 6 bases and J by 0 bases, leaving 23 bases between them. The CDR3: CASTLMRGARTSTDTQYF. CDR3 in DNA: TGCGCCAGCACCCTGATGCGTGGGGCGCGAACCAGCACAGATACGCAGTATTTT.

This clonotype was counted only a few times. The V and J genes are TRBV28 and TRBJ1-6; the match to TRBD1 covers 7 bases. The germline V gene encodes CDR1 MDHEN and CDR2 SYDVKM. V lost 5 bases and J lost 8; bases outside the gene matches: 9. This CDR3 is 15 amino acids long. CDR3 nucleotides: TGTGCCAGCAGTACAATAGGGGGCGAACATTCACCCCTCCACTTT. Protein product: CASSTIGGEHSPLHF.

Ten or more counts support this clonotype. The CDR3 sequence is CSSQGMGGHTEAFF. Written as DNA, the CDR3 is TGCAGTTCTCAAGGAATGGGGGGGCACACTGAAGCTTTCTTT. The genes are TRBV20-1 and TRBJ1-1; D is perhaps TRBD1 (6 bases). The germline V and J ends were trimmed by 8 bases and 3 bases, with 19 bases remaining between them. CDR3 length equals 14 residues. Germline CDR1 reads DFQATT; CDR2 reads SNEGSKA (reference sequence).